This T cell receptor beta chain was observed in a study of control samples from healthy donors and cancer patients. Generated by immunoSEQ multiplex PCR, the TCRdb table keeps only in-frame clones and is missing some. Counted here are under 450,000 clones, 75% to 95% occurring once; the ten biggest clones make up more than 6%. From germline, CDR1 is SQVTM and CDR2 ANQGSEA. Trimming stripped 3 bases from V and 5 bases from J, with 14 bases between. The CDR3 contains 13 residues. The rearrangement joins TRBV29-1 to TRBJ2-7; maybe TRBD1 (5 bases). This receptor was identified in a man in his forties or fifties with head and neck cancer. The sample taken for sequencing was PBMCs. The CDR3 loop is CSVDRQGAHEQYF. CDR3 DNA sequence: TGCAGCGTTGATAGGCAGGGTGCGCACGAGCAGTACTTC.